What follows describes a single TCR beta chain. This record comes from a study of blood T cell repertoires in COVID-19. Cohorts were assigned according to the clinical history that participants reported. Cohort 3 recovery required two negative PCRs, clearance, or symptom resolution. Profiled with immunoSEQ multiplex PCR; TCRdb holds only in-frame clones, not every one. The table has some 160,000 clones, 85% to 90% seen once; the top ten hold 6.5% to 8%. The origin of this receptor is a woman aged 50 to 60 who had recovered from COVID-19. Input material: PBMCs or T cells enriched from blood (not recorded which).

CDR3 residues: CASRSGIPGNTIYF. The CDR3 nucleotides are TGTGCCAGTCGGAGCGGGATCCCTGGAAACACCATATATTTT. This chain connects TRBV19 to TRBJ1-3; D is ambiguous. The germline gives CDR1 LNHDA, CDR2 SQIVND (reference sequence). The CDR3 length is 14 residues. With 8 bases removed from V and 2 bases from J, the gap between germline ends came to 13 bases.